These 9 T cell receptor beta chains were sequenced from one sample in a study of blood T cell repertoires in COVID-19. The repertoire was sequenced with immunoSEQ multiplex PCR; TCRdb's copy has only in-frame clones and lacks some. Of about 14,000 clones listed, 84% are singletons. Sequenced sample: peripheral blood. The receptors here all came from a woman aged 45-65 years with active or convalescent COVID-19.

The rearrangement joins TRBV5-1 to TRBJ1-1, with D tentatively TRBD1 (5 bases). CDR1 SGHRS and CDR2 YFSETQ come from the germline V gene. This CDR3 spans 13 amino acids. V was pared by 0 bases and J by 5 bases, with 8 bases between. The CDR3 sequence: CASSLVEGTEAFF. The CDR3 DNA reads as TGCGCCAGCAGCTTGGTGGAGGGGACTGAAGCTTTCTTT.

The CDR3 DNA reads TGTGCCAGCTCACCTCGACAGGGGAGGAACACTGAAGCTTTCTTT. This gives the protein CASSPRQGRNTEAFF. The chain carries TRBV18 and TRBJ1-1; 8 bases are shared with TRBD1. V shed 3 bases and J 1 base; nucleotides not matched to a gene: 4. The germline CDR1 and CDR2 sequences are KGHSH and LQKENI. The CDR3 is 15 residues long.

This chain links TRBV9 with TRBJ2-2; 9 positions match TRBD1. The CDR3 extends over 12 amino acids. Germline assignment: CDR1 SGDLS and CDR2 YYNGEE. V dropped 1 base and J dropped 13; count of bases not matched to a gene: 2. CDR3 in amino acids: CASSVLGQGLFF. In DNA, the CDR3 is TGTGCCAGCAGCGTATTGGGACAGGGGCTGTTTTTT.

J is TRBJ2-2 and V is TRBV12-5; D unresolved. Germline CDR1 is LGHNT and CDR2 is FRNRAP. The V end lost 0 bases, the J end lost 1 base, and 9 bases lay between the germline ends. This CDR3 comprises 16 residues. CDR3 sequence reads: CASGLVLGQNTGELFF. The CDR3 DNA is TGTGCTAGTGGTTTGGTACTTGGGCAGAACACCGGGGAGCTGTTTTTT.

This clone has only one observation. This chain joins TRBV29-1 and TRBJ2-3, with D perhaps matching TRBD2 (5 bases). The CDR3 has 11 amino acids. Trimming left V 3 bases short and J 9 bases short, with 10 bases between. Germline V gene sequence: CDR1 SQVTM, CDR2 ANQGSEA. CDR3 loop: CSVDSGLTQYF. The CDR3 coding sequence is TGCAGCGTTGATTCGGGGTTAACGCAGTATTTT.

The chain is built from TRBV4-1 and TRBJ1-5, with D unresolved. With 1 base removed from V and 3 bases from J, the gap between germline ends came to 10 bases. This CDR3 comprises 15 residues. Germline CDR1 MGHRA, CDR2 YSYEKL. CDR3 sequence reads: CASSQVWQDNQPQHF. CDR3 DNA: TGCGCCAGCAGCCAAGTTTGGCAAGACAATCAGCCCCAGCATTTT.

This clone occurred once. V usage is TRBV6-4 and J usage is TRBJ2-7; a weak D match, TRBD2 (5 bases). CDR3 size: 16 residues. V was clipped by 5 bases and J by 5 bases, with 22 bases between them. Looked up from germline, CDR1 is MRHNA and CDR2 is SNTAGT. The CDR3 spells CASSPDGLYNTDEQYF. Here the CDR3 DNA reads TGTGCCAGCAGTCCCGATGGACTTTATAATACCGACGAGCAGTACTTC.

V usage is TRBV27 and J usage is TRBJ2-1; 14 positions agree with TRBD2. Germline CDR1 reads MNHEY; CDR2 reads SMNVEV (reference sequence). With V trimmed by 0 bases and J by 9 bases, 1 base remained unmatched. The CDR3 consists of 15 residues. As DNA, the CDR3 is TGTGCCAGCAGTTTATCGGGACTAGCGGGAGTTGAGCAGTTCTTC. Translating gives CASSLSGLAGVEQFF.

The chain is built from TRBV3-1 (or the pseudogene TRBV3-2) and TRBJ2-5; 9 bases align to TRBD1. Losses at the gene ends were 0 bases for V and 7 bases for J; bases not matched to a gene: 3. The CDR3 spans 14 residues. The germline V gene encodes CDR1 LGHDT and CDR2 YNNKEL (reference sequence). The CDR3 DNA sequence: TGTGCCAGCAGCCAAGATGGGACAGGGCGGACCCAGTACTTC. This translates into CASSQDGTGRTQYF.